The 3 T cell receptor beta chains given below trace back to one sample, sequenced in a study of radiotherapy plus CTLA-4 blockade in lung cancer. Sequencing used immunoSEQ multiplex PCR; TCRdb keeps in-frame clones, though not all of them. The repertoire holds 55,000 to 80,000 clones, with more than 75% as singletons. The sequencing used peripheral blood, collected from a patient treated with radiotherapy plus ipilimumab. Receptors originate from a human donor with non-small cell lung cancer who had a complete response to radiotherapy plus ipilimumab.

The chain recombines TRBV27 with TRBJ1-1; a weak D match, TRBD1 (5 bases). CDR3 size: 12 residues. Looked up from germline, CDR1 is MNHEY and CDR2 is SMNVEV (reference sequence). Trimming pared 6 bases from V and 4 bases from J, leaving 9 bases between. This CDR3 reads CASSPQGTEAFF. The CDR3, as DNA: TGTGCCAGCAGCCCCCAGGGCACTGAAGCTTTCTTT.

V gene TRBV4-3 combines with J gene TRBJ1-1; unclear D gene. The CDR3 totals 15 residues. The ends were cut back, 0 bases at V and 1 base at J, with 9 bases in the middle. Germline loops: CDR1 LGHNA, CDR2 YSLEER. For the CDR3, the DNA is TGCGCCAGCAGCCAAGATAGGAGAGGGAACACTGAAGCTTTCTTT. Translation: CASSQDRRGNTEAFF.

This sequence joins TRBV5-1 and TRBJ1-1, with D uncertain. Trimming shortened V by 1 base and J by 10 bases, and 11 bases separated the two germline ends. Germline V gene lookup returns CDR1 SGHRS and CDR2 YFSETQ. The CDR3 length is 12 residues. For the CDR3, the DNA is TGCGCCAGCAGCTTGTACGGGCTCCTAGCTTTCTTT. Its translation: CASSLYGLLAFF.